This TCR beta chain was obtained from a study of OX40 agonist ivuxolimab in advanced cancers. Notes on the research overall: Ivuxolimab, which targeted the costimulatory receptor OX40 (CD134), was an agonistic, fully human IgG2 monoclonal antibody. Patients were allowed to have had prior anti-PD-1, anti-PD-L1 or anti-CTLA-4 therapy, and 40% to 45% of the dose-escalation patients had been treated with checkpoint inhibitors. The paper reports the monotherapy dose-escalation portion (N = 52 patients) of the phase I ivuxolimab trial. Partial responses were achieved by three dose-escalation patients, of whom one had hepatocellular carcinoma and two had cutaneous melanoma. Intravenous ivuxolimab was administered to patients every 2 weeks at six dose levels: 0.01, 0.1, 0.3, 1.5, 3 and 10 mg/kg. Among the roughly 50 dose-escalation patients, 19 had hepatocellular carcinoma, 15 melanoma, 9 renal cell carcinoma and 9 head and neck cancer. Peripheral TCRbeta sequencing was intended to test whether TCR sequence diversity was altered and clonal T-cell expansion was caused by ivuxolimab. In the dose-escalation cohort, 70% to 85% of patients were male, and the mean age was roughly 60 years, with a range of roughly 23 to 85.

The trial excluded patients who had a history of autoimmune disease or who were on systemic immunosuppression. Peripheral blood for TCR sequencing was drawn from every dose cohort at baseline, at cycle 4 day 1 and at cycle 7 day 1. Samples came from an open-label, multicenter, first-in-human phase I dose-escalation trial of ivuxolimab. Adults with locally advanced or metastatic melanoma, renal cell carcinoma, hepatocellular carcinoma or head and neck squamous cell carcinoma were enrolled in the trial. Before TCR sequencing, CD4+ T cells and CD8+ T cells were sorted from peripheral blood as separate populations. As encoded in the germline V gene (reference sequence), CDR1 is DFQATT while CDR2 is SNEGSKA. The CDR3 holds 11 amino acids from the cysteine to the phenylalanine. This entry keeps only the CDR3 DNA: 33 bases, framed from base 1. Relative to germline, V is 4 bases shorter and J is 13 bases shorter, with 14 bases between their ends.

About this clone itself: It lacks a known antigen. No much larger clonotype is one base removed from it; base qualities were not supplied.

To sequence the TCRbeta CDR3 region, genomic DNA was isolated from the sorted cells. The immunoSEQ Assay was used to sequence the TCRbeta CDR3 regions. In its TCRdb copy, this immuneACCESS table keeps in-frame sequences only and misses some clones. Where compared with another copy, unresolved V genes explain less than half of these, and the others have no known cause. This sample holds tens of thousands of clones; approximately 81% were observed only once. Around 5% of the sample is taken by the ten largest. General study outcomes and caveats: After ivuxolimab, more expanded clones were found on average in CD8+ T cells than in CD4+ T cells. Clonal expansion of both CD4+ and CD8+ blood T cells was observed from baseline to week 6 at doses 0.1 to 3.0 mg/kg. Partial responders in the 0.1-3.0 mg/kg groups had among the lowest normalized peripheral clonal expansion, especially among CD8+ T cells. Which antigens the clonally expanded peripheral T cells were specific for was not determined. Low levels of normalized T-cell clonal expansion were also shown by some nonresponding patients.

The chain joins TRBV20-1 to TRBJ2-4, and the D gene may be TRBD1, 6 bases matching. Sequencing was performed on CD4+ or CD8+ T cells sorted from blood, taken in a trial of the OX40 agonist ivuxolimab. This TCR came from an adult with an advanced solid tumor such as melanoma, head and neck, liver or kidney cancer. The CDR3 has the sequence CSAKGMTGQYF. The nucleotide sequence reads TGCAGTGCTAAGGGCATGACAGGACAGTACTTC.